Shown below are 21 T cell receptor beta chains from a single sample sequenced in a study of T-cell memory formation after mild COVID-19. In TCRdb, the 5' RACE reads were re-called with MiXCR into one record per CDR3 protein. The sample lists about 130,000 distinct CDR3 sequences, approximately 15% occurring once. Source material: PBMCs or a T cell subset sorted from them (not recorded which). The receptors derive from a man aged 18 to 30 who had mild COVID-19 (a few samples of this study predate the infection). Cell type and time point are not known.

V usage is TRBV7-9 and J usage is TRBJ2-7; D is ambiguous. There are 11 residues in the CDR3. V was shortened by 2 bases and J by 5 bases, with 4 bases between the two germline ends. Germline loops: CDR1 SEHNR, CDR2 FQNEAQ (reference sequence). The CDR3 sequence is CASSLFDEQYF. CDR3 coding DNA: TGTGCCAGCAGCTTATTTGACGAGCAGTACTTC.

This clonotype occurred many times. The chain couples TRBV6-6 to TRBJ1-2, with D unclear. Between the trimmed V and J ends, which lost 2 bases and 3 bases, there was a span of 13 bases. This CDR3 is 15 amino acids long. From germline, CDR1 is MNHNY and CDR2 SVGAGI (reference sequence). In DNA, the CDR3 is TGTGCCAGCAGTTACGACCCGACTATCGACTATGGCTACACCTTC. It specifies CASSYDPTIDYGYTF.

This clonotype came up a few times. The rearrangement joins TRBV6-5 to TRBJ2-3; TRBD1 matches 8 bases. The germline V gene has CDR1 MNHEY and CDR2 SVGAGI. The CDR3 totals 14 residues. The trim removed 8 bases at V and 1 base at J, leaving 5 bases unmatched. The CDR3 bases are TGTGCCAGCGGTACGACAGGGGGCACAGATACGCAGTATTTT. The encoded protein is CASGTTGGTDTQYF.

This clonotype turned up a few times. Its ends do not fully match the called genes, so a read error is possible. V usage is TRBV12-3 or TRBV12-4 and J usage is TRBJ2-4; possibly TRBD2 for D (6 bases). This CDR3 is built from 13 residues. The CDR3 nucleotides are TGTGCCAGCACTTTAGCGGATAAAAACATTCAGTACTTC. It yields the protein CASTLADKNIQYF.

This clonotype was counted many times. The chain employs TRBV7-2 and TRBJ2-3; 8 nucleotides match TRBD1. The trim removed 4 bases at V and 5 bases at J, leaving 8 bases unmatched. The germline gives CDR1 SGHTA, CDR2 FQGNSA. This CDR3 has 15 residues. This CDR3 is CASSSEGRGLDTQYF. The CDR3 nucleotides are TGTGCCAGCAGCTCCGAGGGCAGGGGGCTAGATACGCAGTATTTT.

Only a few counts were recorded for this clonotype. This CDR3 reads CSARARADGELFF. The CDR3 DNA reads as TGCAGTGCTAGAGCAAGGGCCGACGGGGAGCTGTTTTTT. The chain is built from TRBV20-1 and TRBJ2-2; D uncertain. CDR1 DFQATT and CDR2 SNEGSKA come from the germline V gene (reference sequence). This CDR3 has 13 amino acids. With 1 base removed from V and 7 bases from J, the gap between germline ends came to 10 bases.

This clonotype has a count of ten or more. The rearrangement joins TRBV2 to TRBJ2-2; D is undetermined. Looked up from germline, CDR1 is SNHLY and CDR2 is FYNNEI. The ends were cut back, 5 bases at V and 5 bases at J, with 9 bases in the middle. This CDR3 comprises 13 residues. The CDR3 DNA follows: TGTGCCAGCAGTCTTCACAGAACCGGGGAGCTGTTTTTT. It translates to CASSLHRTGELFF.

This clonotype was picked up a small number of times. The V gene is TRBV4-1, the J gene TRBJ1-5; D unclear. Germline CDR1 reads MGHRA; CDR2 reads YSYEKL. V was trimmed by 5 bases and J by 4 bases, leaving 15 bases between them. This CDR3 region has 15 residues. The CDR3 nucleotides are TGCGCCAGCAGCAGTAGAGAGGGTTCAAATCAGCCCCAGCATTTT. Translating it yields CASSSREGSNQPQHF.

In this sample, this clonotype turned up many times. CDR3 in amino acids: CASSLTTGGYTEAFF. The CDR3 DNA follows: TGTGCCAGCAGCTTGACTACAGGGGGGTACACTGAAGCTTTCTTT. V gene TRBV7-6 combines with J gene TRBJ1-1; 8 nucleotides match TRBD1. The CDR3 totals 15 residues. Germline trimming cut 3 bases from V and 3 bases from J; bases unmatched to any gene: 6. In germline, CDR1 is SGHVS, CDR2 FNYEAQ.

The V gene is TRBV7-2, the J gene TRBJ1-2, with D possibly TRBD1 on 6 matching bases. The V and J ends lost 7 bases and 8 bases respectively, with 20 bases between them. This CDR3 spans 14 amino acids. The germline CDR1 and CDR2 sequences are SGHTA and FQGNSA. CDR3 in DNA: TGTGCCAGCACCCCGACGGGGGGCGCAGAGGGCTACACCTTC. Residues: CASTPTGGAEGYTF.

V and J are TRBV12-3 or TRBV12-4 and TRBJ2-4; D unclear. Trimming shortened V by 0 bases and J by 4 bases, and 7 bases separated the two germline ends. This CDR3 contains 14 residues. The CDR3 DNA reads TGTGCCAGCAGTTTAGCCCGGATAAAAAACATTCAGTACTTC. Translated, it gives CASSLARIKNIQYF.

This clonotype was observed many times. The chain joins TRBV28 to TRBJ2-7; D remains unclear. The CDR3 spans 11 residues. CDR1 is MDHEN and CDR2 is SYDVKM in the germline V gene. V was trimmed by 4 bases and J by 3 bases, leaving 4 bases between them. DNA of the CDR3: TGTGCCAGCAGTTCTCTCTACGAGCAGTACGTC. Amino acids: CASSSLYEQYV.

A few counts support this clonotype. The chain has TRBV2 and TRBJ1-5; no definite D call. Germline V gene sequence: CDR1 SNHLY, CDR2 FYNNEI. This CDR3 spans 16 amino acids. Trimming cost V 2 bases and J 2 bases, with 13 bases left between them. The CDR3 nucleotides are TGTGCCAGCAGTGAAATTGAATGGGAGGGCAATCAGCCCCAGCATTTT. Its translation: CASSEIEWEGNQPQHF.

The V call is TRBV5-1, the J call TRBJ1-2; the D is unclear. This CDR3 is built from 14 residues. V lost 4 bases, J lost 2 bases, and 12 bases lay in between. The germline CDR1 and CDR2 sequences are SGHRS and YFSETQ. The CDR3 DNA reads TGCGCCAGCAGCCGATGGACTGAGAACTATGGCTACACCTTC. Translation gives CASSRWTENYGYTF.

As concerns this clonotype: Lacking the conserved final phenylalanine or tryptophan, this CDR3 likely reflects a read error. It is unclear where the CDR3 begins or ends on the DNA, so no DNA is shown, and the CDR3 is as TCRdb lists it. V is TRBV5-4 and J is TRBJ2-1; TRBD1, the table's D call, lacks a check against the DNA. The germline V gene has CDR1 SGHNT and CDR2 YYREEE (reference sequence). The CDR3 is 12 residues long, ends included. This CDR3 is CASSSGTGGFRV.

The table lists this clonotype with many counts. The CDR3 reads CASSPEGRHNEQFF. CDR3 coding DNA: TGTGCCAGCAGCCCCGAGGGACGGCACAATGAGCAGTTCTTC. The V and J genes are TRBV5-6 and TRBJ2-1, with D perhaps TRBD1 or TRBD2 (5 bases each). This CDR3 has 14 residues. Deletions cut 4 bases from V and 5 bases from J, with 13 bases between. Germline V gives CDR1 SGHDT, CDR2 YYEEEE. Together with reference TRBV5-6 and TRBJ2-1, the CDR3 gives the full variable domain: DAGVTQSPTHLIKTRGQQVTLRCSPKSGHDTVSWYQQALGQGPQFIFQYYEEEERQRGNFPDRFSGHQFPNYSSELNVNALLLGDSALYLCASSPEGRHNEQFFGPGTRLTVL.

This clonotype came up a few times. The V gene is TRBV5-1, the J gene TRBJ2-5, with D possibly called TRBD1 or TRBD2 (7 bases each). The CDR3 sequence is 15 residues long. Germline V CDR1 and CDR2: SGHRS, YFSETQ. Trimming removed 4 bases at V and 0 bases at J, with 13 bases between. CDR3 in amino acids: CASSRGGTDQETQYF. As DNA, the CDR3 is TGCGCCAGCAGCAGGGGGGGGACAGACCAAGAGACCCAGTACTTC.

The gene calls are TRBV3-1 and TRBJ2-3; 13 nucleotides match TRBD2. Germline-derived CDR1 and CDR2 are LGHDT and YNNKEL (reference sequence). This CDR3 comprises 17 residues. V was clipped by 4 bases and J by 7 bases; unmatched bases: 11. The CDR3 loop is CASSPVNRLAGGYTQYF. CDR3 DNA sequence: TGTGCCAGCAGCCCCGTGAACCGACTAGCGGGGGGATATACGCAGTATTTT.

The chain combines TRBV12-3 or TRBV12-4 with TRBJ2-3; D is undetermined. The CDR3 covers 14 residues. Trimming shortened V by 1 base and J by 4 bases, and 9 bases separated the two germline ends. The CDR3: CASSLVAVADTQYF. The CDR3 nucleotides read TGTGCCAGCAGTTTAGTGGCTGTCGCAGATACGCAGTATTTT.

J is TRBJ2-1 and V is TRBV7-8; 8 positions match TRBD2. V shed 3 bases, J shed 7 bases, and the junction held 11 bases outside the gene matches. CDR3 length equals 16 residues. Per germline, CDR1 SGHVS and CDR2 FQNEAQ. The CDR3 reads CASSFRLRLALNEQFF. In DNA, the CDR3 is TGTGCCAGCAGCTTCCGTTTGAGACTAGCGCTGAATGAGCAGTTCTTC.

This rearrangement joins TRBV20-1 to TRBJ1-5, with 8 bases matching TRBD1. Germline values: CDR1 DFQATT, CDR2 SNEGSKA (reference sequence). The CDR3 length is 15 residues. J lost 2 bases, V lost 3 bases, and 6 bases had no gene match. This CDR3 is CSASPRGLGNQPQHF. CDR3 in DNA: TGCAGTGCTAGCCCCAGGGGGCTTGGCAATCAGCCCCAGCATTTT.